This paragraph covers one T cell receptor beta chain sequence. Antigen: not known. This record belongs to a study of T cells after yellow fever vaccination. Study overall: Fractions containing few cells were prepared with SMART-Seq v4 Ultra Low Input.

Germline V gene data show CDR1 as SGHTS and CDR2 as YDEGEE. This CDR3 has 12 amino acids. The V end lost 4 bases, the J end lost 8 bases, and 10 bases lay between the germline ends. A single record per CDR3 protein comes from TCRdb applying MiXCR to the 5' RACE reads. There are some 420,000 distinct CDR3 sequences in the sample; roughly a sixth occur only once, and 18% lies in the top ten. Notes on the study in general: The study found a weaker secondary response that peaked faster, day 5 versus 15.

J is TRBJ2-1 and V is TRBV5-8; D gene uncertain. The TCR sequence derives from a man younger than 35 who received the YFV17D yellow fever vaccine. The sample here was PBMCs, taken before the yellow fever booster vaccination. The CDR3 protein is CASSPSGDEQFF. The CDR3 DNA is TGTGCCAGCAGCCCGTCGGGTGATGAGCAGTTCTTC.